This TCR beta chain was recorded in a study of T-cell reconstitution after alpha-beta-depleted transplantation in children. Preparing the TCRbeta library involved the use of unique molecular identifiers. Each CDR3 protein is one row after TCRdb ran MiXCR on the PCR reads. The sample records hundreds of thousands of distinct CDR3 sequences, roughly 15% being singletons. This CDR3 region has 15 residues. Trimming removed 0 bases at V and 1 base at J, with 12 bases between. Germline V CDR1 and CDR2: DFQATT, SNEGSKA (reference sequence). This clonotype was picked up a small number of times. The chain uses TRBV20-1 and TRBJ1-1; D perhaps matches TRBD1 (5 bases). Sequences were derived from PBMCs from the stem cell graft donor, sampled from the stem cell graft. This receptor was taken from a human donor who donated a stem cell graft to a child with acute myeloid leukemia. The CDR3 nucleotides read TGCAGTGCTAGAGACACGGGACGGCAGAACACTGAAGCTTTCTTT. Residues: CSARDTGRQNTEAFF.